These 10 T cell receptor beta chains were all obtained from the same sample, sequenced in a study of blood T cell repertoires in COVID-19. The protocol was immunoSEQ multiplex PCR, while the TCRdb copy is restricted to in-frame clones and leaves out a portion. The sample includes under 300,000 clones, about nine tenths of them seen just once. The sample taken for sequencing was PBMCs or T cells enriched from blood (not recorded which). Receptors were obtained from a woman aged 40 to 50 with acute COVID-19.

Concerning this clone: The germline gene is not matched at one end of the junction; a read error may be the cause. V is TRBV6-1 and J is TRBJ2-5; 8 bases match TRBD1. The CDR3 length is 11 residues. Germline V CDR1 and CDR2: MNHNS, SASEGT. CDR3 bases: TGTGCCAGCAGTGAATCGGACAGGGTTAACTTC. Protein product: CASSESDRVNF.

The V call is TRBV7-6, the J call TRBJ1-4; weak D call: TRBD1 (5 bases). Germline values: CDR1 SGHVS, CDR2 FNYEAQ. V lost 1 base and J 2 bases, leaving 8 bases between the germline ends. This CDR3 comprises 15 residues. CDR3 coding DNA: TGTGCCAGCAGCTTAGGTGGGGGGACTAATGAAAAACTGTTTTTT. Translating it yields CASSLGGGTNEKLFF.

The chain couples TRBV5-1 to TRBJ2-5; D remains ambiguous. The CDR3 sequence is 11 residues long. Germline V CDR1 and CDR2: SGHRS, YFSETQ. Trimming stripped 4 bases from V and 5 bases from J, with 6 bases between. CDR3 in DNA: TGCGCCAGCAGCCGAGCGGAGACCCAGTACTTC. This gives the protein CASSRAETQYF.

The CDR3 DNA is TGTGCCAGCAGTCTCCGACTAGCGGGGGAGAAAAACATTCAGTACTTC. It encodes CASSLRLAGEKNIQYF. The chain joins TRBV27 to TRBJ2-4; TRBD2 matches at 12 bases. Germline CDR1 reads MNHEY; CDR2 reads SMNVEV (reference sequence). With 5 bases clipped from V and 4 bases from J, the junction kept 6 bases outside the gene matches. The CDR3 sequence is 16 residues long.

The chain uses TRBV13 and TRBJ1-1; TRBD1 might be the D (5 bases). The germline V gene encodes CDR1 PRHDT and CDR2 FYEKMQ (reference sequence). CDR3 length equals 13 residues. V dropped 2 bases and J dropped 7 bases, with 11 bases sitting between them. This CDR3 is CASSLRGTGEAFF. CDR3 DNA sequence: TGTGCCAGCAGCTTACGAGGGACTGGTGAAGCTTTCTTT.

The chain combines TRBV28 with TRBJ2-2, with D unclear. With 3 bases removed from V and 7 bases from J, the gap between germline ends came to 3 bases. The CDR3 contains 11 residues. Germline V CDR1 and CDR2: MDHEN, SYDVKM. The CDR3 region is CASSFIGELFF. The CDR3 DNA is TGTGCCAGCAGTTTTATCGGGGAGCTGTTTTTT.

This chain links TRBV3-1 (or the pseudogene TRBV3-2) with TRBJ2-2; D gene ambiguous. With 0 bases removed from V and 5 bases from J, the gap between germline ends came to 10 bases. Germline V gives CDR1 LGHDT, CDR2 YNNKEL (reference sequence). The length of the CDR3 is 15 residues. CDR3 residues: CASSQDETLTGELFF. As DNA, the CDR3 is TGTGCCAGCAGCCAAGATGAAACTTTAACCGGGGAGCTGTTTTTT.

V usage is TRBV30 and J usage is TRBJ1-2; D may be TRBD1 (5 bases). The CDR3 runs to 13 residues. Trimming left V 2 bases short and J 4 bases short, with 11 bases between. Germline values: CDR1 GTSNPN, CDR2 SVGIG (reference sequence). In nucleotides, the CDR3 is TGTGCCTGGAGTATTATGACAGTCTATGGCTACACCTTC. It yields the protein CAWSIMTVYGYTF.

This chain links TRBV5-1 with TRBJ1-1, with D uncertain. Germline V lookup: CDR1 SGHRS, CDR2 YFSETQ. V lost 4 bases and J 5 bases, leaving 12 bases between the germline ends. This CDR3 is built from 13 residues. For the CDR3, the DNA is TGCGCCAGCAGCCTGGATCCGAGTACTGAAGCTTTCTTT. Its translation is CASSLDPSTEAFF.

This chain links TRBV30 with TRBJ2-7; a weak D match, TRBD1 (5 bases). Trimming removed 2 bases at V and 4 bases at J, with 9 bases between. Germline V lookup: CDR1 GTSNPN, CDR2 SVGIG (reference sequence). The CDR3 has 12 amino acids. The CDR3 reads CAWSTDSYEQYF. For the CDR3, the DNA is TGTGCCTGGAGTACAGACAGTTACGAGCAGTACTTC.